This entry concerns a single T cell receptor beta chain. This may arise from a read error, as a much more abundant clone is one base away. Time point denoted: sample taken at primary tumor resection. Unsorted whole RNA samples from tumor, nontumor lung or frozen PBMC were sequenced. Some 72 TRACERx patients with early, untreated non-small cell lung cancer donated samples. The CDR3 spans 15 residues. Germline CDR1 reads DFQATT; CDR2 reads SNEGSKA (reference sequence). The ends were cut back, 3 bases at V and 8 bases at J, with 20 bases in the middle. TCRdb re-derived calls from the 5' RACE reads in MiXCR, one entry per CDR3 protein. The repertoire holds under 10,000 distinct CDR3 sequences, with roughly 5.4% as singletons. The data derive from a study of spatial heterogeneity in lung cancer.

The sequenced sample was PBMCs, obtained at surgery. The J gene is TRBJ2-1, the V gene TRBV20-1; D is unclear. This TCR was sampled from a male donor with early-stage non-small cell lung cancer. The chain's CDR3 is CSARQKLEFIDEQFF. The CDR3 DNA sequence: TGCAGTGCTAGGCAGAAGTTAGAGTTTATCGATGAGCAGTTCTTC.